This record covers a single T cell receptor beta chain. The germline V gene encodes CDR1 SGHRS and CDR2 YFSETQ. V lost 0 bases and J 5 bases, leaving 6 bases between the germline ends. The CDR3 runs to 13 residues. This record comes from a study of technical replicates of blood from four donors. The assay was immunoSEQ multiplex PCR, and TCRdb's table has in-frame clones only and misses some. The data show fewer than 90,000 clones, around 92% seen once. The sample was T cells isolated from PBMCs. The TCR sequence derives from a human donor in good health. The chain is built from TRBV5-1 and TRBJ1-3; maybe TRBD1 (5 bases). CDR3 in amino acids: CASSLDRRNTIYF. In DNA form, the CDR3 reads TGCGCCAGCAGCTTGGACAGGCGAAACACCATATATTTT.